These T cell receptor beta chains were read from a single sample in a study of Ad26.COV2.S vaccination and SARS-CoV-2 variants. The assay was immunoSEQ multiplex PCR, and TCRdb's table has in-frame clones only and misses some. Of around 300,000 clones in the sample, about 87% are singletons; the top ten hold 6.4%. The specimen was peripheral blood, collected in a trial of Ad26.COV2.S vaccine versus placebo. The receptors were sampled from a person aged 18-65 years who received the Ad26.COV2.S COVID-19 vaccine or a placebo. CDR3s include the opening cysteine and the closing phenylalanine or tryptophan. The D gene is left open where the match is weak. Part of the rows lack a size; the others show once, few, many or a class for expanded clones.

j_gene	d_gene	abundance	v_gene	CDR3nt	CDR3aa
TRBJ1-5	-	-	TRBV4-1	TGCGCCAGCAGCTCAGGGACCCTAGGAAGGCCCCAGCATTTT	CASSSGTLGRPQHF
TRBJ2-7	-	-	TRBV28	TGTGCCAGCGACGGGACTCCGTCCTACGAGCAGTACTTC	CASDGTPSYEQYF
TRBJ2-1	-	-	TRBV2	TGTGCCAGCAGTGAACAGGCAGGGAAGAGCAATGAGCAGTTCTTC	CASSEQAGKSNEQFF
TRBJ2-1	-	-	TRBV4-1	TGCGCCAGCAGCCAAGGGGGGGCTTACAATGAGCAGTTCTTC	CASSQGGAYNEQFF
TRBJ1-6	-	-	TRBV4-2	TGTGCCAGCAGCCAAGTAGGGAACAATTCACCCCTCCACTTT	CASSQVGNNSPLHF
TRBJ2-3	-	-	TRBV15	TGTGCCACCAGCTACCAGACGTTAGGGGTGGCAGGTCTCGCAGATACGCAGTATTTT	CATSYQTLGVAGLADTQYF
TRBJ1-2	TRBD1	-	TRBV4-3	TGCGCCAGCAGCCGATTTAGGACAGGGGAAAACTATGGCTACACCTTC	CASSRFRTGENYGYTF
TRBJ2-2	-	once	TRBV18	TGTGCCAGCTCACCAATTCAGGTCCGGGACACCGGGGAGCTGTTTTTT	CASSPIQVRDTGELFF
TRBJ2-7	-	-	TRBV4-2	TGTGCCAGCAGCTGGGGGACGGAGAGCTCCTACGAGCAGTACTTC	CASSWGTESSYEQYF
TRBJ1-2	-	-	TRBV30	TGTGCCTGGAGACACAGGGTCTCCTCTAACTATGGCTACACCTTC	CAWRHRVSSNYGYTF
TRBJ2-1	TRBD1	-	TRBV3-1/TRBV3-2	TGTGCCAGCAGCCAAGATAGGACAGGGGGGAATGAGCAGTTCTTC	CASSQDRTGGNEQFF
TRBJ1-6	-	-	TRBV28	TGTGCCAGCATCTTAGGGGGGGGCGCGCGGAATTCACCCCTCCACTTT	CASILGGGARNSPLHF
TRBJ1-2	-	-	TRBV18	TGTGCCAGCTCACCGCCTCAGGGATTTGACTATGGCTACACCTTC	CASSPPQGFDYGYTF
TRBJ1-5	-	once	TRBV7-8	TGTGCCAGCAGCTTAGCCCTCGGGCAGCCCCAGCATTTT	CASSLALGQPQHF
TRBJ1-5	-	-	TRBV7-2	TGTGCCAGCAGCTTAGTGAAAGGGTTAGGTCAGCCCCAGCATTTT	CASSLVKGLGQPQHF
TRBJ2-7	TRBD1	few	TRBV7-3	TGTGCCAGCAGCTTGGGGACAGGGGGCCGCGAGTCCTACGAGCAGTACTTC	CASSLGTGGRESYEQYF
TRBJ2-1	TRBD1	-	TRBV15	TGTGCCACCAGCAAACTTCTAACACAGGGGGAAGGGAATGAGCAGTTCTTC	CATSKLLTQGEGNEQFF